This is a list of T cell receptor beta chains from one sample in a study of T cell responses to AZD1222 COVID-19 vaccine. TCRdb's table, derived via immunoSEQ multiplex PCR, lists solely in-frame clones and lacks some. This table has 150,000 or so clones, 90% appearing once. The specimen was peripheral blood, collected on day 0 of AZD1222 vaccination. All receptors derive from an adult in good health. Each CDR3 is given with its conserved first and last residue. Fields, in order: V gene, J gene, D gene, clone size, CDR3 protein, CDR3 DNA. D genes are given only for firm matches. Clone sizes are given selectively: once, few, many, or a class where the clone is expanded.

v_call: TRBV18
j_call: TRBJ1-1
d_call: NA
clone_size: NA
cdr3_aa: CASSPGRQGFSEAFF
cdr3_nt: TGTGCCAGCTCACCGGGGAGGCAGGGATTTTCTGAAGCTTTCTTT

v_call: TRBV3-1/TRBV3-2
j_call: TRBJ1-2
d_call: NA
clone_size: NA
cdr3_aa: CASSPGSINYGYTF
cdr3_nt: TGTGCCAGCAGCCCCGGGTCAATTAACTATGGCTACACCTTC

v_call: TRBV6-5
j_call: TRBJ1-3
d_call: NA
clone_size: NA
cdr3_aa: CASSYEGNPGNTIYF
cdr3_nt: TGTGCCAGCAGTTACGAGGGTAACCCTGGAAACACCATATATTTT

v_call: TRBV2
j_call: TRBJ2-7
d_call: TRBD2
clone_size: few
cdr3_aa: CASRESGGAYYEQYF
cdr3_nt: TGTGCCAGCAGGGAGAGCGGGGGAGCCTACTACGAGCAGTACTTC

v_call: TRBV7-3
j_call: TRBJ1-5
d_call: NA
clone_size: NA
cdr3_aa: CASSPGAGQPQHF
cdr3_nt: TGTGCCAGCAGCCCAGGGGCGGGGCAGCCCCAGCATTTT

v_call: TRBV27
j_call: TRBJ1-4
d_call: NA
clone_size: few
cdr3_aa: CASSLSSGGLGKLFF
cdr3_nt: TGTGCCAGCAGTTTATCTTCGGGGGGGCTCGGAAAACTGTTTTTT

v_call: TRBV5-4
j_call: TRBJ1-6
d_call: NA
clone_size: NA
cdr3_aa: CASSHLSEGSPLHF
cdr3_nt: TGTGCCAGCAGCCATCTCTCGGAGGGTTCACCCCTCCACTTT

v_call: TRBV14
j_call: TRBJ2-5
d_call: NA
clone_size: NA
cdr3_aa: CASSQGMRVETQYF
cdr3_nt: TGTGCCAGCAGCCAAGGGATGAGGGTTGAGACCCAGTACTTC

v_call: TRBV6-6
j_call: TRBJ2-2
d_call: NA
clone_size: NA
cdr3_aa: CASSRGETLNTGELFF
cdr3_nt: TGTGCCAGCAGCCGCGGCGAGACTCTTAACACCGGGGAGCTGTTTTTT

v_call: TRBV3-1/TRBV3-2
j_call: TRBJ1-1
d_call: NA
clone_size: NA
cdr3_aa: CASSQGQNTEAFF
cdr3_nt: TGTGCCAGCAGCCAAGGGCAGAACACTGAAGCTTTCTTT

v_call: TRBV29-1
j_call: TRBJ2-7
d_call: TRBD2
clone_size: NA
cdr3_aa: CSASTSGGLYEQYF
cdr3_nt: TGCAGCGCCTCTACTAGCGGGGGATTGTACGAGCAGTACTTC

v_call: TRBV6-5
j_call: TRBJ2-7
d_call: NA
clone_size: NA
cdr3_aa: CASSRIQGSSYEQYF
cdr3_nt: TGTGCCAGCAGCCGAATACAGGGTTCTTCCTACGAGCAGTACTTC

v_call: TRBV7-2
j_call: TRBJ1-1
d_call: TRBD1
clone_size: NA
cdr3_aa: CASSRTGLGNTEAFF
cdr3_nt: TGTGCCAGCAGCCGGACAGGGTTGGGGAACACTGAAGCTTTCTTT

v_call: TRBV5-1
j_call: TRBJ2-7
d_call: TRBD1
clone_size: NA
cdr3_aa: CASRLYQGASYEQYF
cdr3_nt: TGCGCCAGCAGGCTTTACCAGGGGGCCTCCTACGAGCAGTACTTC

v_call: TRBV5-4
j_call: TRBJ2-2
d_call: NA
clone_size: NA
cdr3_aa: CASSLDGGSPTGELFF
cdr3_nt: TGTGCCAGCAGCTTGGACGGTGGCAGCCCGACCGGGGAGCTGTTTTTT

v_call: TRBV6-5
j_call: TRBJ1-2
d_call: NA
clone_size: NA
cdr3_aa: CASSYSLGAGNYGYTF
cdr3_nt: TGTGCCAGCAGTTACTCGTTGGGGGCAGGGAACTATGGCTACACCTTC

v_call: TRBV2
j_call: TRBJ1-2
d_call: TRBD1
clone_size: NA
cdr3_aa: CASRQIGQGDYGYTF
cdr3_nt: TGTGCCAGCAGGCAAATCGGACAGGGAGATTATGGCTACACCTTC

v_call: TRBV4-1
j_call: TRBJ2-1
d_call: NA
clone_size: NA
cdr3_aa: CASSQGVLGRAGYNEQFF
cdr3_nt: TGCGCCAGCAGCCAAGGGGTGTTGGGACGGGCGGGGTACAATGAGCAGTTCTTC

v_call: TRBV28
j_call: TRBJ2-7
d_call: TRBD2
clone_size: NA
cdr3_aa: CASTPPAGVTSKEQYF
cdr3_nt: TGTGCCAGCACCCCCCCGGCGGGGGTTACCTCTAAGGAGCAGTACTTC

v_call: TRBV21-1
j_call: TRBJ1-3
d_call: NA
clone_size: NA
cdr3_aa: CASSRHSGGNTIYF
cdr3_nt: TGTGCCAGCAGCAGACACAGCGGGGGAAACACCATATATTTT

v_call: TRBV2
j_call: TRBJ1-6
d_call: NA
clone_size: NA
cdr3_aa: CASSGRGPSYNSPLHF
cdr3_nt: TGTGCCAGCAGTGGCAGGGGTCCCTCCTATAATTCACCCCTCCACTTT

v_call: TRBV28
j_call: TRBJ2-7
d_call: NA
clone_size: NA
cdr3_aa: CASSFWGYEQYF
cdr3_nt: TGTGCCAGCAGTTTTTGGGGCTACGAGCAGTACTTC

v_call: TRBV7-2
j_call: TRBJ1-6
d_call: TRBD1
clone_size: NA
cdr3_aa: CASSSDRVSPLHF
cdr3_nt: TGTGCCAGCAGCTCCGACAGGGTTTCACCCCTCCACTTT

v_call: TRBV4-1
j_call: TRBJ1-6
d_call: NA
clone_size: NA
cdr3_aa: CASSPVGSYNSPLHF
cdr3_nt: TGCGCCAGCAGCCCGGTGGGCTCCTATAATTCACCCCTCCACTTT

v_call: TRBV20-1
j_call: TRBJ2-1
d_call: TRBD2
clone_size: NA
cdr3_aa: CSASPGLDNEQFF
cdr3_nt: TGCAGTGCTAGTCCGGGACTAGATAATGAGCAGTTCTTC

v_call: TRBV7-2
j_call: TRBJ2-2
d_call: NA
clone_size: NA
cdr3_aa: CASRGRNTGELFF
cdr3_nt: TGTGCCAGCAGGGGGAGGAACACCGGGGAGCTGTTTTTT

v_call: TRBV10-3
j_call: TRBJ1-1
d_call: TRBD1
clone_size: NA
cdr3_aa: CAITGGEGTEAFF
cdr3_nt: TGTGCCATCACAGGGGGCGAGGGCACTGAAGCTTTCTTT

v_call: TRBV7-9
j_call: TRBJ1-2
d_call: NA
clone_size: NA
cdr3_aa: CASSLEAGFGYGYTF
cdr3_nt: TGTGCCAGCAGCTTAGAGGCGGGCTTCGGCTATGGCTACACCTTC

v_call: TRBV19
j_call: TRBJ1-4
d_call: NA
clone_size: NA
cdr3_aa: CASSPRGQSFNEKLFF
cdr3_nt: TGTGCCAGTAGCCCACGCGGACAGTCTTTTAATGAAAAACTGTTTTTT

v_call: TRBV6-5
j_call: TRBJ2-7
d_call: TRBD1
clone_size: NA
cdr3_aa: CASSRTGMNEQYF
cdr3_nt: TGTGCCAGCAGTCGGACAGGGATGAACGAGCAGTACTTC

v_call: TRBV19
j_call: TRBJ1-4
d_call: NA
clone_size: NA
cdr3_aa: CASLEKLFF
cdr3_nt: TGTGCCAGCCTCGAAAAACTGTTTTTT

v_call: TRBV5-1
j_call: TRBJ1-2
d_call: NA
clone_size: NA
cdr3_aa: CASSPQTGGYTF
cdr3_nt: TGCGCCAGCAGCCCCCAAACAGGGGGCTACACCTTC

v_call: TRBV15
j_call: TRBJ1-1
d_call: NA
clone_size: NA
cdr3_aa: CATSRGTGRVDTEAFF
cdr3_nt: TGTGCCACCAGCAGAGGAACAGGGAGGGTGGATACTGAAGCTTTCTTT

v_call: TRBV28
j_call: TRBJ1-1
d_call: TRBD1
clone_size: NA
cdr3_aa: CASSFLPRDRENTEAFF
cdr3_nt: TGTGCCAGCAGTTTTTTACCTAGGGACAGGGAGAACACTGAAGCTTTCTTT

v_call: TRBV18
j_call: TRBJ1-5
d_call: NA
clone_size: NA
cdr3_aa: CASSLDRTNQPQHF
cdr3_nt: TGTGCCAGCTCACTAGACAGGACCAATCAGCCCCAGCATTTT

v_call: TRBV4-2
j_call: TRBJ2-6
d_call: NA
clone_size: NA
cdr3_aa: CASSPDGWRIASGANVLTF
cdr3_nt: TGTGCCAGCAGCCCAGACGGGTGGAGGATCGCATCCGGGGCCAACGTCCTGACTTTC

v_call: TRBV18
j_call: TRBJ2-7
d_call: NA
clone_size: NA
cdr3_aa: CASSRGLLGTYEQYF
cdr3_nt: TGTGCCAGCTCACGCGGACTCCTTGGCACCTACGAGCAGTACTTC

v_call: TRBV5-6
j_call: TRBJ2-1
d_call: TRBD2
clone_size: NA
cdr3_aa: CASSLTPGGQFF
cdr3_nt: TGTGCCAGCAGCTTAACCCCGGGAGGGCAGTTCTTC

v_call: TRBV7-3
j_call: TRBJ1-3
d_call: TRBD1
clone_size: NA
cdr3_aa: CASSTGTGTGNTIYF
cdr3_nt: TGTGCCAGCAGCACCGGGACAGGGACTGGAAACACCATATATTTT

v_call: TRBV28
j_call: TRBJ1-1
d_call: NA
clone_size: once
cdr3_aa: CASRPAGTVNTEAFF
cdr3_nt: TGTGCCAGCAGGCCTGCCGGGACGGTGAACACTGAAGCTTTCTTT

v_call: TRBV27
j_call: TRBJ2-1
d_call: TRBD2
clone_size: NA
cdr3_aa: CASSTTSGGESYNEQFF
cdr3_nt: TGTGCCAGCAGTACGACTAGCGGGGGGGAATCCTACAATGAGCAGTTCTTC

v_call: TRBV19
j_call: TRBJ1-1
d_call: NA
clone_size: NA
cdr3_aa: CASSIDFPDENTEAFF
cdr3_nt: TGTGCCAGTAGTATAGATTTTCCGGACGAGAACACTGAAGCTTTCTTT

v_call: TRBV28
j_call: TRBJ1-1
d_call: NA
clone_size: NA
cdr3_aa: CASRAGTPEAFF
cdr3_nt: TGTGCCAGCAGGGCCGGGACGCCCGAAGCTTTCTTT

v_call: TRBV25-1
j_call: TRBJ1-4
d_call: NA
clone_size: once
cdr3_aa: CASSPDWGEEKLFF
cdr3_nt: TGTGCCAGCAGCCCGGACTGGGGGGAGGAAAAACTGTTTTTT

v_call: TRBV27
j_call: TRBJ2-2
d_call: NA
clone_size: NA
cdr3_aa: CASSPGWVGELFF
cdr3_nt: TGTGCCAGCAGTCCGGGCTGGGTGGGGGAGCTGTTTTTT

v_call: TRBV7-9
j_call: TRBJ2-1
d_call: NA
clone_size: NA
cdr3_aa: CASSLLRGSYNEQFF
cdr3_nt: TGTGCCAGCAGCTTACTCAGGGGATCCTACAATGAGCAGTTCTTC

v_call: TRBV29-1
j_call: TRBJ1-2
d_call: TRBD1
clone_size: NA
cdr3_aa: CSVDPDRGYGYTF
cdr3_nt: TGCAGCGTTGACCCGGACAGGGGTTATGGCTACACCTTC